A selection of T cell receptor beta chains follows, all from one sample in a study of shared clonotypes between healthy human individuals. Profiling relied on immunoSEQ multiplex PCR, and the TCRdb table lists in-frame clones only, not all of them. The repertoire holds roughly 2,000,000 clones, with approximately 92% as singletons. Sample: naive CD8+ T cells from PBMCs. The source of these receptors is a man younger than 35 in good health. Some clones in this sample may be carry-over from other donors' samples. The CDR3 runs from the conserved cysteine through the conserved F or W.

CDR3aa: CASSLAGGLTGELFF; v_gene: TRBV27; j_gene: TRBJ2-2
CDR3aa: CASSLLGGWGDTEAFF; v_gene: TRBV28; j_gene: TRBJ1-1
CDR3aa: CASSPWGSLETQYF; v_gene: TRBV18; j_gene: TRBJ2-5
CDR3aa: CASRGRGKYEKLFF; v_gene: TRBV28; j_gene: TRBJ1-4
CDR3aa: CASSFLGAPSGAYEQYF; v_gene: TRBV27; j_gene: TRBJ2-7
CDR3aa: CASSLEYRGLAGVSYEQYF; v_gene: TRBV11-2; j_gene: TRBJ2-7
CDR3aa: CSVGPSWYEQYF; v_gene: TRBV29-1; j_gene: TRBJ2-7
CDR3aa: CASSFHISGELFF; v_gene: TRBV28; j_gene: TRBJ2-2
CDR3aa: CASSLHGSSYEQYF; v_gene: TRBV7-2; j_gene: TRBJ2-7
CDR3aa: CARGLARTDTQYF; v_gene: TRBV30; j_gene: TRBJ2-3
CDR3aa: CASSYSQGEFSYEQYF; v_gene: TRBV6-6; j_gene: TRBJ2-7